This entry lists 9 T cell receptor beta chains sequenced from one sample in a study of cytomegalovirus exposure and HLA in healthy donors. Amplification used 60 Vbeta primers and 13 Jbeta primers. The protocol was immunoSEQ multiplex PCR, while the TCRdb copy is restricted to in-frame clones and leaves out a portion. The table lists fewer than 45,000 clones, about 73% of them singletons. Input material: PBMCs. The receptors were sampled from a woman aged 30 to 39 in good health and CMV-seronegative.

Details on this clone: In the same sample, other DNA sequences code for this CDR3. CDR3 sequence: CASSLRDRDGYTF. CDR3 bases: TGTGCCAGCAGCTTACGGGACAGGGATGGCTACACCTTC. This chain links TRBV7-2 with TRBJ1-2; the match to TRBD1 covers 9 bases. Germline V lookup: CDR1 SGHTA, CDR2 FQGNSA. CDR3 length: 13 amino acids. V lost 2 bases and J lost 6; bases outside the gene matches: 1.

The chain combines TRBV6-6 with TRBJ2-1; 9 bases agree with TRBD2. Unmatched junction bases numbered 7, after V lost 10 bases and J lost 0 bases. The CDR3 contains 15 residues. CDR1 MNHNY and CDR2 SVGAGI come from the germline V gene (reference sequence). The CDR3 region is CATARGGTSYNEQFF. The CDR3 coding sequence is TGTGCCACCGCGCGGGGGGGCACCTCCTACAATGAGCAGTTCTTC.

The chain couples TRBV5-4 to TRBJ2-1, with D unresolved. The CDR3 is 12 amino acids. The V gene's germline CDR1 is SGHNT and CDR2 YYREEE (reference sequence). Trimming left V 2 bases short and J 5 bases short, with 5 bases between. The CDR3 sequence: CASSFNDNEQFF. CDR3 bases: TGTGCCAGCAGCTTCAATGACAATGAGCAGTTCTTC.

This clone was observed once. This sequence joins TRBV18 and TRBJ1-2, with 9 bases fitting TRBD1. V gave up 6 bases and J gave up 6 bases; unmatched junction bases: 5. CDR1 and CDR2 from the germline V gene are KGHSH and LQKENI. This CDR3 is built from 13 residues. The CDR3 loop reads CASSPGTGHGYTF. In nucleotides, the CDR3 is TGTGCCAGCTCCCCCGGGACAGGGCATGGCTACACCTTC.

V and J are TRBV11-1 and TRBJ1-2, with TRBD1 matching 10 bases. This CDR3 comprises 14 residues. Germline CDR1 is SGHAT and CDR2 is FQDESV (reference sequence). The V segment lost 5 bases and the J segment 2 bases; nucleotides outside the gene matches: 2. The CDR3 protein is CASSRDRGNYGYTF. The CDR3 DNA is TGTGCCAGCAGCCGGGACAGGGGAAACTATGGCTACACCTTC.

The chain has TRBV29-1 and TRBJ2-1, with 8 bases fitting TRBD1. This CDR3 is built from 14 residues. Germline lookup yields CDR1 SQVTM and CDR2 ANQGSEA. V trimming: 6 bases; J trimming: 8 bases; junction bases outside the gene matches: 12. The CDR3 spells CSVTPGQEFDEQFF. The CDR3 DNA reads TGCAGCGTCACTCCGGGACAGGAATTTGATGAGCAGTTCTTC.

The genes are TRBV30 and TRBJ1-5; 7 bases agree with TRBD1. J gave up 6 bases and V 2 bases, and 7 bases lay outside the gene matches. CDR1 and CDR2 (germline): GTSNPN, SVGIG (reference sequence). The CDR3 extends over 14 amino acids. Here the CDR3 DNA reads TGTGCCTGGAGTTGGACAGGAGGAACTCAGCCCCAGCATTTT. It codes for CAWSWTGGTQPQHF.

CDR3 protein: CSIRTEPGLAEITDTQYF. DNA of the CDR3: TGCAGCATAAGGACAGAACCGGGACTAGCGGAGATCACAGATACGCAGTATTTT. The V gene is TRBV29-1, the J gene TRBJ2-3; 11 bases align to TRBD2. Trimming at V came to 8 bases and at J to 2 bases, leaving 18 bases not matched to a gene. Germline values: CDR1 SQVTM, CDR2 ANQGSEA. The length of the CDR3 is 18 residues.

The rearrangement joins TRBV29-1 to TRBJ2-2; 7 bases align to TRBD1. The CDR3 is 11 residues long. Germline CDR1 is SQVTM and CDR2 is ANQGSEA. Trimming removed 6 bases from V and 8 bases from J; junction bases left unmatched: 3. The CDR3 DNA reads as TGCAGCGTGGGACAGCTTGGGGAGCTGTTTTTT. Translation gives CSVGQLGELFF.